The T cell receptor (beta chain) described here comes from a study of HIV-infected children after antiretroviral therapy interruption. In this sample, this clonotype turned up many times. Germline CDR1 MDHEN, CDR2 SYDVKM. The CDR3 is 15 amino acids. J was trimmed by 4 bases and V by 10 bases; bases with no gene match: 15. A 3' RACE protocol on RNA, with unique molecular identifiers, produced the TCR library. TCRdb called the 3' RACE reads again in MiXCR, with one record for every CDR3 protein. The data hold about 89,000 distinct CDR3 sequences, with approximately 6.9% observed a single time. The treatment was: PENTA 11 planned treatment interruption arm or continuous ART arm.

This chain joins TRBV28 and TRBJ2-5; the match to TRBD1 covers 7 bases. The sequence came from a pool of human donors with HIV. Material: CD45RA+ CD4+ T cells from PBMCs, pooled from several time points, obtained from a donor given antiretroviral therapy, either interrupted or continuous. Subset denoted: naive CD4+ CD45RA+ CD45RO- T cells. The CDR3 region is CAINSLGGGLETQYF. The CDR3 nucleotides are TGTGCCATCAACAGTTTAGGGGGCGGTCTAGAGACCCAGTACTTC.